In this sample, the clone carrying this TCR beta chain turned up a few times. Its antigen remains unknown. The presence of a unique molecular identifier marked each TCR cDNA molecule. TCRdb ran MiXCR on the 5' RACE reads and lists one entry per CDR3 protein. In the table there are about 2,200 distinct CDR3 sequences, approximately 21% of which are singletons. These data come from a study of spatial heterogeneity in lung cancer. Regarding time point: sample taken at primary tumor resection. Whole RNA, which was extracted from tumor, nontumor lung tissue or frozen PBMC, was sequenced without any cell sorting. Whole-study results and caveats: Blood showed ubiquitous tumor TCRs more often at resection than at routine follow-up.

Germline V gene data show CDR1 as LGHNA and CDR2 as YSLEER. V was clipped by 1 base and J by 2 bases; unmatched bases: 6. The CDR3 loop spans 16 amino acids. The source was PBMCs, collected at surgery. V and J are TRBV4-3 and TRBJ2-3; 7 bases match TRBD1. The sequence derives from a male donor with early-stage non-small cell lung cancer. CDR3 sequence reads: CASSQGQGRYTDTQYF. The CDR3 DNA is TGCGCCAGCAGCCAAGGACAGGGTCGTTACACAGATACGCAGTATTTT.